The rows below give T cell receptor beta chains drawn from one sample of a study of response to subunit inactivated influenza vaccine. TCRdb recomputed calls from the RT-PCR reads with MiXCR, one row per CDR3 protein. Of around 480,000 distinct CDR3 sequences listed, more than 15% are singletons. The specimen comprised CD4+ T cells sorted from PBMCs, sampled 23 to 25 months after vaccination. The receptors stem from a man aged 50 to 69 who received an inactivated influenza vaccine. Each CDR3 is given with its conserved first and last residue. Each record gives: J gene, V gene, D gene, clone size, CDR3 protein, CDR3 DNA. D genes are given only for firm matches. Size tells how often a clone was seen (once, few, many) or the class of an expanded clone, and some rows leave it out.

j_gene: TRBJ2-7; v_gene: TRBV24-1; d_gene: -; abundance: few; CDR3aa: CATGDSYEQYF; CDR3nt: TGTGCCACCGGGGATTCCTACGAGCAGTACTTC
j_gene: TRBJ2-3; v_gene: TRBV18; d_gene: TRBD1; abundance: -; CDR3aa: CASSLRTGGQLEDTQYF; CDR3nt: TGTGCCAGCTCACTAAGGACAGGGGGCCAATTGGAAGATACGCAGTATTTT
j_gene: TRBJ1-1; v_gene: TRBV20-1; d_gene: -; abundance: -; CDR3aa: CSARDGGDTEAFF; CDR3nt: TGCAGTGCTAGAGATGGGGGAGACACTGAAGCTTTCTTT
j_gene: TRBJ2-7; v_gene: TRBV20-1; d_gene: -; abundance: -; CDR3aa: CSAPRVPTSYEQYF; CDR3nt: TGCAGTGCACCGCGGGTCCCTACCTCTTACGAGCAGTACTTC
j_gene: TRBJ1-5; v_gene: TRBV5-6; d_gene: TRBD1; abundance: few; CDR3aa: CASSLRRTGGQFASPPQHF; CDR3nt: TGTGCCAGCAGCTTGCGGAGGACAGGGGGACAATTCGCCTCCCCGCCCCAGCATTTT
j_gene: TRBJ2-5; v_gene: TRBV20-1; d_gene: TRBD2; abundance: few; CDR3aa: CSATTSGGETQYF; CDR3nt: TGCAGTGCCACGACTAGCGGGGGTGAGACCCAGTACTTC
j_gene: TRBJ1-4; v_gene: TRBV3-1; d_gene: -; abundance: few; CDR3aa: CASSQESRNEKLFF; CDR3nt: TGTGCCAGCAGCCAAGAAAGTCGGAATGAAAAACTGTTTTTT
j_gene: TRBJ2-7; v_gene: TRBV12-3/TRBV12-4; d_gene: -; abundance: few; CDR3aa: CASSFSQGYEQYF; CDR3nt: TGTGCCAGCAGTTTTAGTCAGGGCTACGAGCAGTACTTC
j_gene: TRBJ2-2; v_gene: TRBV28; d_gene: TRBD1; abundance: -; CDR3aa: CASSSPVGTGVDTGELFF; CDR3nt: TGTGCCAGCAGTTCCCCTGTGGGCACAGGGGTTGACACCGGGGAGCTGTTTTTT
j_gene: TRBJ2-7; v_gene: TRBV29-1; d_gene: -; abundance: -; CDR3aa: CSVGPIGGAYEQYF; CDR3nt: TGCAGCGTTGGGCCGATTGGGGGAGCCTACGAGCAGTACTTC
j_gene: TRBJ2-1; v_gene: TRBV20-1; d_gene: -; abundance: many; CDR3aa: CSARDYLRSSYNEQFF; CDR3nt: TGCAGTGCTAGAGACTACCTAAGGAGCTCCTACAATGAGCAGTTCTTC
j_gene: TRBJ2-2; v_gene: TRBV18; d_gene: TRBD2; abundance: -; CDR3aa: CASSPGLDTGELFF; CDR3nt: TGTGCCAGCTCACCAGGACTAGACACCGGGGAGCTGTTTTTT
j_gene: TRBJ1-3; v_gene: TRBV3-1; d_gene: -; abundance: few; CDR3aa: CASSQAGPSSGNTIYF; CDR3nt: TGTGCCAGCAGCCAGGCGGGGCCCTCCTCTGGAAACACCATATATTTT
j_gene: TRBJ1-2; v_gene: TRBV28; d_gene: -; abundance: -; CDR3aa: CASSFYSTGSNYGYTF; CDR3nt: TGTGCCAGCAGTTTTTACTCTACCGGGTCTAACTATGGCTACACCTTC
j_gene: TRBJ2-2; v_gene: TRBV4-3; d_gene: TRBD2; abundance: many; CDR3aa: CASIPRELADVTGELFF; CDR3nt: TGCGCCAGCATCCCAAGGGAGCTAGCGGATGTCACCGGGGAGCTGTTTTTT
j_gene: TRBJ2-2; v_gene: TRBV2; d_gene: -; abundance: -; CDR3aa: CASRRGKNTGELFF; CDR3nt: TGTGCCAGCAGACGAGGGAAGAACACCGGGGAGCTGTTTTTT
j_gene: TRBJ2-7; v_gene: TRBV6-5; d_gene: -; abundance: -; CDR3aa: CASSYGGYSYEQYF; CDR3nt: TGTGCCAGCAGTTATGGGGGGTACTCCTACGAGCAGTACTTC
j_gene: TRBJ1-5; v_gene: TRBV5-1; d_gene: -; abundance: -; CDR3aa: CASSLEAGYQPQHF; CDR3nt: TGCGCCAGCAGCTTGGAGGCGGGATATCAGCCCCAGCATTTT
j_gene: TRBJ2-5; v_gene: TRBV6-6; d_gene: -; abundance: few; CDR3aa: CASTSRETQYF; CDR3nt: TGTGCCAGCACCTCGAGGGAGACCCAGTACTTC
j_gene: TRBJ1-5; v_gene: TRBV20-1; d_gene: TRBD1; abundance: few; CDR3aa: CSARDGTVGLPQHF; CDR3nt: TGCAGTGCTAGAGACGGGACAGTTGGGCTCCCCCAGCATTTT
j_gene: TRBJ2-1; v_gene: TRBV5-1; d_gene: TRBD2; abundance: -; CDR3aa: CASSGGLAGNGRGIF; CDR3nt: TGCGCCAGCAGCGGAGGACTAGCGGGGAATGGGCGAGGGATCTTC
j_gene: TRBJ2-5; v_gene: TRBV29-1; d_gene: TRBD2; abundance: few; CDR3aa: CSVIPSGRWQTQYF; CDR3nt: TGCAGCGTTATCCCTAGCGGGAGGTGGCAGACCCAGTACTTC
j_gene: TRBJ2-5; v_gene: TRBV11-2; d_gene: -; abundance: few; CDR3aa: CASSLGPAGQETQYF; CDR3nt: TGTGCCAGCAGCTTGGGGCCAGCGGGCCAAGAGACCCAGTACTTC
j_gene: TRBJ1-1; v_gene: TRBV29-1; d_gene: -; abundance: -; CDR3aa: CSAATGNTEAFF; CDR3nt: TGCAGCGCCGCTACAGGGAACACTGAAGCTTTCTTT
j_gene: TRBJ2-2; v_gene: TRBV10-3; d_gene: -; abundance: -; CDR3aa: CAISDELGTGELFF; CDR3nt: TGTGCCATCAGTGATGAGTTGGGCACCGGGGAGCTGTTTTTT
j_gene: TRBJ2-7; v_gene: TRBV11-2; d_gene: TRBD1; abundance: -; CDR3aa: CASSHWTGKISYEQYF; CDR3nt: TGTGCCAGCAGCCACTGGACAGGAAAGATATCCTACGAGCAGTACTTC